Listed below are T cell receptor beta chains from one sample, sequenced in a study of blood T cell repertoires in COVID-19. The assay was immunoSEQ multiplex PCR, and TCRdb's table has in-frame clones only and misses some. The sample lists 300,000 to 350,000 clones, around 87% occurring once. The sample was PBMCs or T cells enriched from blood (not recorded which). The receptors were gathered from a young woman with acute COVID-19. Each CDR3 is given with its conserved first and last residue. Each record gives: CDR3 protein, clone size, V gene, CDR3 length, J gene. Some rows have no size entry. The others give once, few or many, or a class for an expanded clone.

CDR3: CASSLGGGTEAFF
size: -
V: TRBV13
length: 13
J: TRBJ1-1

CDR3: CAISESGDYTGELFF
size: -
V: TRBV10-3
length: 15
J: TRBJ2-2

CDR3: CASNGGSTDTQYF
size: -
V: TRBV2
length: 13
J: TRBJ2-3

CDR3: CASSLWLAGDGAGELFF
size: -
V: TRBV28
length: 17
J: TRBJ2-2

CDR3: CASSVLAGGENTGELFF
size: once
V: TRBV9
length: 17
J: TRBJ2-2

CDR3: CAWSVGLADTDTQYF
size: -
V: TRBV30
length: 15
J: TRBJ2-3

CDR3: CASTYDRGRAYNEQFF
size: -
V: TRBV19
length: 16
J: TRBJ2-1

CDR3: CASSPAAAGFGGYNEQFF
size: -
V: TRBV19
length: 18
J: TRBJ2-1

CDR3: CASSPRPLRGTDTQYF
size: once
V: TRBV18
length: 16
J: TRBJ2-3

CDR3: CASSPNPASSNQPQHF
size: once
V: TRBV18
length: 16
J: TRBJ1-5

CDR3: CASSFSDRGYNEQFF
size: -
V: TRBV27
length: 15
J: TRBJ2-1

CDR3: CASSRKQGGSNQPQHF
size: few
V: TRBV27
length: 16
J: TRBJ1-5

CDR3: CAWSPAARMPDTQYF
size: -
V: TRBV30
length: 15
J: TRBJ2-3

CDR3: CASSQATSGRYGANVLTF
size: -
V: TRBV3-1/TRBV3-2
length: 18
J: TRBJ2-6

CDR3: CASSERTDYEQYF
size: -
V: TRBV6-1
length: 13
J: TRBJ2-7

CDR3: CASSPILAGVTDTQYF
size: once
V: TRBV3-1/TRBV3-2
length: 16
J: TRBJ2-3

CDR3: CAIKVAQASTDTQYF
size: -
V: TRBV10-3
length: 15
J: TRBJ2-3

CDR3: CASSLGQGGFNYGYTF
size: -
V: TRBV5-1
length: 16
J: TRBJ1-2

CDR3: CASSPRQGMVSETQYF
size: -
V: TRBV11-2
length: 16
J: TRBJ2-5

CDR3: CASKSVSPQETQYF
size: -
V: TRBV2
length: 14
J: TRBJ2-5

CDR3: CASSPMGVEAFF
size: -
V: TRBV12-3/TRBV12-4
length: 12
J: TRBJ1-1

CDR3: CASSLGSIAGVYQETQYF
size: few
V: TRBV28
length: 18
J: TRBJ2-5

CDR3: CASTPFVSEAFF
size: few
V: TRBV7-9
length: 12
J: TRBJ1-1

CDR3: CASSLGGRQITDTQYF
size: -
V: TRBV7-9
length: 16
J: TRBJ2-3

CDR3: CAGQGATFNQPQHF
size: -
V: TRBV28
length: 14
J: TRBJ1-5

CDR3: CASSLTQNPRELSMNTEAFF
size: -
V: TRBV5-1
length: 20
J: TRBJ1-1